Detailed here is one TCR beta chain. Its antigen is unknown. There are no base qualities to consult, and no much larger clone falls within one base. The collaborating institutions used their own protocols to collect whole blood in K2EDTA tubes. Collaborator samples were shipped for TCRbeta analysis as frozen whole blood, isolated PBMCs, or DNA extracted from either sample type. This specimen belongs to a study of blood T cell repertoires in COVID-19 (dated by TCRdb to 2018 to 2020). As for the study more broadly: Samples from collaborators originated in the United States, Italy and Spain and spanned both the acute and convalescent phases of COVID-19. The sample metadata nearly always contained a de-identified subject ID, COVID-19 status, age in years and sex. The prospective study material was composed of cDNA or gDNA derived from T cells, B-cell-depleted T cells, or PBMCs. Samples were obtained from the ongoing ImmuneRACE study (first 160 participants) and from about 1,300 subjects provided by 6 global collaborators. Where available, HLA class I and class II types were taken from metadata supplied by the sample provider and were not determined by assay-based typing. Deeply sampled blood TCRbeta repertoires from subjects exposed to, actively infected with, or recovered from COVID-19 were included in the dataset. The repertoires were released in a freely available public database intended as a resource for research on the immune response to SARS-CoV-2.

General conclusions and limits of the study: The amount of clinical and demographic metadata varied by source and participant and was provided uncurated.

TCRbeta CDR3 regions were amplified from genomic DNA by means of the immunoSEQ Assay, a bias-controlled multiplex PCR. As for the original processing: The number of nucleated cells in each sample was estimated from the amplification of reference gene primers within the assay. To quantify the absolute abundance of each unique TCRbeta CDR3 rearrangement, sequence reads were collapsed and filtered. For each sample, productive Simpson clonality was calculated as the square root of Simpson's diversity index over productive rearrangements. TCRdb took this table from immuneACCESS and kept in-frame rearrangements with V and J called. Such tables lack part of the clones; where checked against another copy, unresolved V genes explain under half of the gap, and the rest is unexplained. V and J calls and clone size are given by that table; D and trimming were obtained from the DNA. The sample includes 200,000 to 300,000 clones, with 81% observed a single time. The ten largest make up 7.9% of the sample.

This TCR came from a woman of 80 years or more with acute or convalescent COVID-19. The material sequenced was peripheral blood.

The nucleotide sequence reads as follows: TGCGCCAGCAGCCAAGCCCCCAGGGTAGGCGAGCAGTACTTC. This translates into CASSQAPRVGEQYF. Rearrangement joined TRBV4-1 to TRBJ2-7; possibly the D gene is TRBD1, per 5 matching bases. Inclusive of the bounding cysteine and phenylalanine, the CDR3 is 14 residues long. Only the CDR3 DNA stays, 42 bases, in frame from base 1. The V and J ends are trimmed by 1 base and 6 bases, leaving 13 bases between them. Per the germline V gene, MGHRA is the CDR1 and YSYEKL is the CDR2.